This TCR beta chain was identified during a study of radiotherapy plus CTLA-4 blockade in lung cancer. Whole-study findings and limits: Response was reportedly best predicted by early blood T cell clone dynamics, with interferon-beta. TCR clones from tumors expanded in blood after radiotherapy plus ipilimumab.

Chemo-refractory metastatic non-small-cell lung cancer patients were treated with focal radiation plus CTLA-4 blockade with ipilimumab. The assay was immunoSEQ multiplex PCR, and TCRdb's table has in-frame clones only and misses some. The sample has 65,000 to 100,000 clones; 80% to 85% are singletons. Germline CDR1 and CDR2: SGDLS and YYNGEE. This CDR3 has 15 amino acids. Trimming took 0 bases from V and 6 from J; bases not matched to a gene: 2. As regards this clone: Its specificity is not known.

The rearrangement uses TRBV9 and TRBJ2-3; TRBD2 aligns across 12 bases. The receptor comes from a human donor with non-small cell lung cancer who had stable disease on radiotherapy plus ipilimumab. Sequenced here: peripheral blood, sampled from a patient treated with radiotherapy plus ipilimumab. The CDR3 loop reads CASSVETSGGDTQYF. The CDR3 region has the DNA TGTGCCAGCAGCGTAGAAACTAGCGGGGGGGATACGCAGTATTTT.